This TCR beta chain was found in a study of blood T cells in healthy people across ages. Primers used in a second PCR of roughly 7 to 11 cycles were a sample-barcoded 5' primer and a J-beta primer mix. Via MiXCR, TCRdb re-called the 5' RACE reads, giving one row per CDR3 protein. The sample shows approximately 490,000 distinct CDR3 sequences, 20% to 30% of them seen only once. Study-wide points: The study lacked donor CMV status, which possibly confounded expanded clonotype changes. Investigators viewed diversity estimates from one million T cells as underestimates, the study reported.

V dropped 2 bases and J dropped 4 bases, with 18 bases sitting between them. This CDR3 is 16 amino acids long. The germline gives CDR1 SGHRS, CDR2 YFSETQ. On this clonotype itself: Its antigen remains unidentified.

These data were likewise used in another study, on T cells of mothers and their children. As that report states: The study sampled a few healthy Caucasian mothers and their six children. About 2.8 million TCR beta reads per child versus over 9 million per mother.

Sequencing was carried out using blood. The receptor was isolated from a boy between 10 and 17 years old in good health. The chain links TRBV5-1 to TRBJ2-5; D is perhaps TRBD1 or TRBD2 (6 bases each). CDR3 nucleotide sequence: TGCGCCAGCAGCTTTAATCCGGGGGCGCGGCGAGAGACCCAGTACTTC. Its translation is CASSFNPGARRETQYF.